Shown below are 23 T cell receptor beta chains from a single sample sequenced in a study of identical twins. MiXCR, applied by TCRdb to the 5' RACE reads, yields one record per CDR3 protein. The sample has a few hundred thousand distinct CDR3 sequences; around 9.6% are singletons. These same data were also listed under a study on yellow fever vaccine responses in identical twins.

The sample was PBMCs. The receptor source for this set is a woman under 30 in good health.

This clonotype was found many times. The chain uses TRBV12-3 or TRBV12-4 and TRBJ2-1; D remains ambiguous. The CDR3 sequence is 15 residues long. Trimming stripped 3 bases from V and 7 bases from J, with 16 bases between. The CDR3 nucleotides read TGTGCCAGCAGTTTTGAGTTGCGAGACTCTAATGAGCAGTTCTTC. Its protein is CASSFELRDSNEQFF.

This clonotype appeared a few times. The chain recombines TRBV11-2 with TRBJ2-7; D may be TRBD1 (6 bases). This CDR3 contains 16 residues. The V and J ends lost 4 bases and 0 bases respectively, with 16 bases between them. Looked up from germline, CDR1 is SGHAT and CDR2 is FQNNGV. CDR3 loop: CASSSPPGHYSYEQYF. The CDR3 nucleotides are TGTGCCAGCAGCTCGCCCCCGGGACATTACTCCTACGAGCAGTACTTC.

This clonotype was detected only a few times. The chain joins TRBV19 to TRBJ2-5, with D perhaps TRBD2 (6 bases). Germline-derived CDR1 and CDR2 are LNHDA and SQIVND (reference sequence). With 3 bases removed from V and 2 bases from J, the gap between germline ends came to 10 bases. The CDR3 loop spans 14 amino acids. CDR3 in DNA: TGTGCCAGTAGTATCGGGACTGTGCAAGAGACCCAGTACTTC. Amino acid sequence: CASSIGTVQETQYF.

This clonotype was recorded many times. The J gene is TRBJ2-5, the V gene TRBV7-8, with D hard to call. CDR1 is SGHVS, CDR2 FQNEAQ, per germline. The CDR3 has 13 residues. The V gene lost 2 bases and the J gene lost 3 bases, with 7 bases spanning the gap. CDR3 DNA: TGTGCCAGCAGCTTAAACCTAGAAGAGACCCAGTACTTC. Protein: CASSLNLEETQYF.

This clonotype was recorded at least ten times. The genes are TRBV5-1 and TRBJ2-1, with D possibly being TRBD2 (5 bases). The germline V and J ends were trimmed by 6 bases and 0 bases, with 16 bases remaining between them. The CDR3 loop spans 16 amino acids. Per the germline V gene, CDR1 is SGHRS and CDR2 is YFSETQ. The DNA of the CDR3 is TGCGCCAGCAAGTCCGGCGGGTCAAGCTCCTACAATGAGCAGTTCTTC. It translates to CASKSGGSSSYNEQFF.

At least ten counts were recorded for this clonotype. For the CDR3, the DNA is TGTGCCAGCAGTGTTGGACAGGGGCGACCTTACAATGAGCAGTTCTTC. Translated, it gives CASSVGQGRPYNEQFF. The gene calls are TRBV3-1 and TRBJ2-1; TRBD1 aligns across 9 bases. Germline V gene sequence: CDR1 LGHDT, CDR2 YNNKEL (reference sequence). The CDR3 sequence is 16 residues long. Trimming cost V 6 bases and J 4 bases; bases outside gene matches: 10.

This chain uses TRBV20-1 with TRBJ2-7; no definite D call. This CDR3 has 16 amino acids. V lost 0 bases and J 2 bases, leaving 17 bases between the germline ends. Germline lookup yields CDR1 DFQATT and CDR2 SNEGSKA (reference sequence). CDR3 sequence reads: CSARDPAPQDPYEQYF. CDR3 bases: TGCAGTGCTAGAGATCCCGCCCCACAAGACCCCTACGAGCAGTACTTC.

There are many counts of this clonotype. The chain uses TRBV15 and TRBJ2-3; perhaps TRBD2 as D (5 bases). CDR1 and CDR2 from the germline V gene are LNHNV and YYDKDF (reference sequence). V shed 1 base and J shed 4 bases, with 12 bases lying between them. This CDR3 has 15 amino acids. The DNA for the CDR3 is TGTGCCACCAGCAGAGGTCGGGGATTGTCAGATACGCAGTATTTT. Translation gives CATSRGRGLSDTQYF.

V usage is TRBV11-2 and J usage is TRBJ2-3; no reliable D call. Trimming pared 2 bases from V and 6 bases from J, leaving 9 bases between. The CDR3 runs to 13 residues. Germline V gene lookup returns CDR1 SGHAT and CDR2 FQNNGV. This CDR3 reads CASSLSLSDTQYF. CDR3 in DNA: TGTGCCAGCAGCTTATCCCTGAGTGATACGCAGTATTTT. Full variable domain (rest looked up from reference TRBV11-2 and TRBJ2-3): EAGVAQSPRYKIIEKRQSVAFWCNPISGHATLYWYQQILGQGPKLLIQFQNNGVVDDSQLPKDRFSAERLKGVDSTLKIQPAKLEDSAVYLCASSLSLSDTQYFGPGTRLTVL.

This clonotype was detected many times. The chain combines TRBV3-1 with TRBJ2-5; 9 bases line up with TRBD2. The V gene's germline CDR1 is LGHDT and CDR2 YNNKEL (reference sequence). The CDR3 sequence is 16 residues long. The ends lost 4 bases at V and 1 base at J; junction bases unmatched: 7. DNA for the CDR3: TGTGCCAGCAGCCCGGGACTAGCTGTCATCCAAGAGACCCAGTACTTC. Its translation is CASSPGLAVIQETQYF.

This clonotype has a handful of counts. The chain recombines TRBV11-2 with TRBJ2-5; TRBD2 might be the D (5 bases). The CDR3 is 15 residues long. V was cut by 5 bases and J by 5 bases, with 18 bases left in between. Germline loops: CDR1 SGHAT, CDR2 FQNNGV. CDR3 amino acids: CASSPPWMGGETQYF. CDR3 bases: TGTGCCAGCAGCCCTCCATGGATGGGCGGGGAGACCCAGTACTTC.

Many counts were recorded for this clonotype. This chain links TRBV3-1 with TRBJ1-4; the match to TRBD1 covers 9 bases. Looked up from germline, CDR1 is LGHDT and CDR2 is YNNKEL (reference sequence). The V and J ends lost 3 bases and 8 bases, in that order; junction bases with no gene match: 10. The CDR3 length is 16 residues. For the CDR3, the DNA is TGTGCCAGCAGCCATGGGACAGGGAGCGCCGGCGAAAAACTGTTTTTT. Translation gives CASSHGTGSAGEKLFF.

This clonotype was seen at least ten times. The CDR3 DNA reads as TGTGCCAGCAGCTTAGCAGGATTTGGCACCGGGGAGCTGTTTTTT. This gives the protein CASSLAGFGTGELFF. The chain has TRBV7-2 and TRBJ2-2; no clear D. The germline V and J ends were trimmed by 0 bases and 4 bases, with 9 bases remaining between them. Germline loops: CDR1 SGHTA, CDR2 FQGNSA. The CDR3 contains 15 residues.

Many counts were recorded for this clonotype. V usage is TRBV5-1 and J usage is TRBJ2-3; 8 bases align to TRBD2. The junction had 3 bases not matched to a gene; V was cut back by 2 bases and J by 4 bases. The CDR3 spans 14 residues. Looked up from germline, CDR1 is SGHRS and CDR2 is YFSETQ. The CDR3 DNA sequence: TGCGCCAGCAGCTTACCGGGAGGGCCAGATACGCAGTATTTT. Its translation: CASSLPGGPDTQYF.

The chain joins TRBV7-2 to TRBJ2-7; possible D gene TRBD1, 6 bases. V lost 3 bases and J 4 bases, leaving 10 bases between the germline ends. CDR1 and CDR2 (germline): SGHTA, FQGNSA. The CDR3 has 13 amino acids. The CDR3: CASSFQGRYEQYF. Written as DNA, the CDR3 is TGTGCCAGCAGCTTTCAGGGGCGGTACGAGCAGTACTTC.

This clonotype was seen repeatedly, ten times or more. The chain recombines TRBV5-1 with TRBJ1-6; 7 bases match TRBD1. This CDR3 contains 15 residues. CDR1 SGHRS and CDR2 YFSETQ come from the germline V gene. The V segment lost 3 bases and the J segment 14 bases; nucleotides outside the gene matches: 14. DNA of the CDR3: TGCGCCAGCAGCTCGACAGGGTTTACATCTTCTTCCCTCCACTTT. Protein sequence: CASSSTGFTSSSLHF.

This clonotype has at least ten counts. The rearrangement links TRBV9 to TRBJ2-7; D not certain. CDR3 length: 14 residues. Germline V lookup: CDR1 SGDLS, CDR2 YYNGEE. Trimming stripped 0 bases from V and 2 bases from J, with 9 bases between. CDR3 DNA: TGTGCCAGCAGCGTAGATGTAGGCCCCTACGAGCAGTACTTC. Protein product: CASSVDVGPYEQYF.

This clonotype was recorded a few times. A much larger clonotype is one base distant, so this may be a read error. This chain connects TRBV6-4 to TRBJ2-2; the D is unclear. This CDR3 spans 14 amino acids. Trimming left V 2 bases short and J 0 bases short, with 4 bases between. Germline V gene data show CDR1 as MRHNA and CDR2 as SNTAGT. CDR3 coding DNA: TGTGCCAGCAGTGACGGGACGAACACCGGGGAGCTGTTTTTT. Amino acid sequence: CASSDGTNTGELFF.

This clonotype was seen repeatedly, ten times or more. CDR3 sequence reads: CASSLTGRGQDTQYF. The DNA for the CDR3 is TGCGCCAGCAGCCTGACGGGAAGGGGGCAGGATACGCAGTATTTT. The chain recombines TRBV5-1 with TRBJ2-3; 7 bases map to TRBD1. The J segment lost 6 bases and the V segment lost 4 bases, leaving 11 bases of the junction unmatched. Germline loops: CDR1 SGHRS, CDR2 YFSETQ. The CDR3 consists of 15 residues.

This clonotype appeared a few times. The chain uses TRBV6-1 and TRBJ2-5; perhaps TRBD2 as D (6 bases). Germline CDR1 is MNHNS and CDR2 is SASEGT. V lost 6 bases to trimming and J lost 4 bases, with 15 bases between them. There are 14 residues in the CDR3. The CDR3 is CASSPGGGGETQYF. For the CDR3, the DNA is TGTGCCAGCAGCCCTGGGGGAGGAGGAGAGACCCAGTACTTC.

This clonotype was picked up many times. The chain carries TRBV7-9 and TRBJ2-7; D unclear. There are 13 residues in the CDR3. Germline lookup yields CDR1 SEHNR and CDR2 FQNEAQ (reference sequence). V lost 0 bases and J lost 2, with 5 bases in between. CDR3 in DNA: TGTGCCAGCAGCTTAGCCGGAACCTACGAGCAGTACTTC. Translating gives CASSLAGTYEQYF.

This clonotype was seen more than once but under ten times. The chain employs TRBV3-1 and TRBJ2-5; D remains unclear. The V and J ends lost 1 base and 2 bases respectively, with 11 bases between them. This CDR3 spans 15 amino acids. Germline CDR1 is LGHDT and CDR2 is YNNKEL (reference sequence). CDR3 nucleotide sequence: TGTGCCAGCAGCCAAGTCCGCACAGATCAAGAGACCCAGTACTTC. This gives the protein CASSQVRTDQETQYF.

The chain joins TRBV10-3 to TRBJ2-3; TRBD1 might be the D (5 bases). This CDR3 is 16 amino acids long. Germline loops: CDR1 ENHRY, CDR2 SYGVKD. Trimming cost V 0 bases and J 4 bases, with 14 bases left between them. CDR3 DNA sequence: TGTGCCATCAGTGAGTCGGGTAGTTTGGGGCCAGATACGCAGTATTTT. As protein: CAISESGSLGPDTQYF.